Below, 13 T cell receptor beta chains from the same sample are listed, as sequenced in a study of technical replicates of blood from several donors (dated by TCRdb to 2017 to 2019). Receptor libraries were prepared by the immunoSEQ multiplex PCR assay. In its TCRdb copy, this immuneACCESS table keeps in-frame sequences only and misses some clones. Where compared with another copy, unresolved V genes explain less than half of these, and the others have no known cause. For this sample there are about 70,000 clones; roughly 96% appear just once. 0.21% of the sample goes to the ten largest clones. Material for sequencing was T cells isolated from PBMCs. The receptor set was obtained from a human donor in good health.

The rearrangement uses TRBV29-1 and TRBJ1-1; a weak D match, TRBD1 (5 bases). This CDR3 has 14 residues. The germline V gene encodes CDR1 SQVTM and CDR2 ANQGSEA. V was shortened by 5 bases and J by 7 bases, with 20 bases between the two germline ends. CDR3 bases: TGCAGCGTTACTTCTTCGGGCAGGGCTCGTGAAGCTTTCTTT. It encodes CSVTSSGRAREAFF.

The J gene is TRBJ2-7, the V gene TRBV5-1, with 7 bases lining up with TRBD2. CDR3 length: 15 residues. V trimming: 1 base; J trimming: 2 bases; junction bases outside the gene matches: 6. Per the germline V gene, CDR1 is SGHRS and CDR2 is YFSETQ. The CDR3 is CASSLLGRGTYEQYF. Written as DNA, the CDR3 is TGCGCCAGCAGCTTGTTGGGGCGGGGGACCTACGAGCAGTACTTC.

This chain links TRBV12-5 with TRBJ2-3; 8 bases line up with TRBD2. CDR1 LGHNT and CDR2 FRNRAP come from the germline V gene. The CDR3 length is 14 residues. J was trimmed by 2 bases and V by 8 bases; bases with no gene match: 6. The CDR3 spells CASTGGLITDTQYF. The CDR3 nucleotides are TGTGCTAGTACGGGGGGGTTAATCACAGATACGCAGTATTTT.

V usage is TRBV4-1 and J usage is TRBJ1-5; no definite D call. V lost 1 base and J 2 bases, leaving 12 bases between the germline ends. The CDR3 contains 16 residues. CDR1 is MGHRA, CDR2 YSYEKL, per germline. CDR3 sequence: CASSQGGARGNQPQHF. CDR3 DNA: TGCGCCAGCAGCCAAGGAGGCGCGCGTGGCAATCAGCCCCAGCATTTT.

The genes are TRBV4-1 and TRBJ2-7, with 8 bases matching TRBD2. CDR3 length: 17 residues. Germline V lookup: CDR1 MGHRA, CDR2 YSYEKL. The V segment lost 1 base and the J segment 1 base; nucleotides outside the gene matches: 9. Written as DNA, the CDR3 is TGCGCCAGCAGCCAAGGGGTAGCGGGACTGATTTCCTACGAGCAGTACTTC. Residues: CASSQGVAGLISYEQYF.

V gene TRBV27 combines with J gene TRBJ2-7; 9 bases map to TRBD2. In germline, CDR1 is MNHEY, CDR2 SMNVEV (reference sequence). The V and J ends lost 5 bases and 2 bases, in that order; junction bases with no gene match: 7. The length of the CDR3 is 15 residues. The CDR3 protein is CASSMTSGNTYEQYF. In nucleotides, the CDR3 is TGTGCCAGCAGTATGACTAGCGGCAATACCTACGAGCAGTACTTC.

The chain is built from TRBV6-1 and TRBJ2-7; TRBD1 matches 8 bases. After removal of 0 bases from V and 1 base from J, the junction contained 5 bases not matched to a gene. This CDR3 region has 16 residues. Germline lookup yields CDR1 MNHNS and CDR2 SASEGT. The CDR3: CASSEAGRGLSYEQYF. For the CDR3, the DNA is TGTGCCAGCAGTGAAGCTGGCAGGGGGCTATCCTACGAGCAGTACTTC.

The rearrangement links TRBV6-6 to TRBJ2-1; D gene uncertain. The germline V gene has CDR1 MNHNY and CDR2 SVGAGI (reference sequence). V was pared by 6 bases and J by 2 bases, with 17 bases between. CDR3 length equals 16 residues. The CDR3 nucleotides are TGTGCCAGCAGCCTCGGAGATACCAACCCCTACAATGAGCAGTTCTTC. It encodes CASSLGDTNPYNEQFF.

V and J are TRBV27 and TRBJ1-6; unclear D gene. The CDR3 consists of 16 residues. V lost 0 bases to trimming and J lost 12 bases, with 18 bases between them. Per the germline V gene, CDR1 is MNHEY and CDR2 is SMNVEV (reference sequence). The CDR3 region is CASSLSSGELNLPLHF. CDR3 DNA: TGTGCCAGCAGTTTATCGTCCGGGGAGCTCAACTTACCCCTCCACTTT.

V usage is TRBV9 and J usage is TRBJ1-3; the D is unclear. Between the trimmed V and J ends, which lost 0 bases and 0 bases, there was a span of 4 bases. The germline CDR1 and CDR2 sequences are SGDLS and YYNGEE. The CDR3 covers 14 residues. The CDR3 nucleotides are TGTGCCAGCAGCGTAGCGCGCTCTGGAAACACCATATATTTT. This translates into CASSVARSGNTIYF.

The chain uses TRBV27 and TRBJ2-5, with 12 nucleotides matching TRBD2. The CDR3 consists of 18 residues. Looked up from germline, CDR1 is MNHEY and CDR2 is SMNVEV (reference sequence). J was trimmed by 7 bases and V by 3 bases; bases with no gene match: 15. CDR3 residues: CASSLLRTSGAAKGTQYF. In nucleotides, the CDR3 is TGTGCCAGCAGTTTGTTGCGGACTAGCGGGGCGGCTAAAGGGACCCAGTACTTC.

The chain carries TRBV4-1 and TRBJ2-7; tentatively, D is TRBD1 (6 bases). The V end lost 1 base, the J end lost 3 bases, and 10 bases lay between the germline ends. CDR1 MGHRA and CDR2 YSYEKL come from the germline V gene. The CDR3 spans 14 residues. In nucleotides, the CDR3 is TGCGCCAGCAGCCAAGGACAGGCAGTCTACGAGCAGTACTTC. Protein sequence: CASSQGQAVYEQYF.

The chain couples TRBV7-9 to TRBJ2-3; 7 positions agree with TRBD2. The CDR3 covers 16 residues. Germline lookup yields CDR1 SEHNR and CDR2 FQNEAQ (reference sequence). The J segment lost 0 bases and the V segment lost 1 base, leaving 4 bases of the junction unmatched. The chain's CDR3 is CASSLGSGASTDTQYF. The CDR3 DNA reads as TGTGCCAGCAGCTTAGGGAGCGGGGCTAGCACAGATACGCAGTATTTT.